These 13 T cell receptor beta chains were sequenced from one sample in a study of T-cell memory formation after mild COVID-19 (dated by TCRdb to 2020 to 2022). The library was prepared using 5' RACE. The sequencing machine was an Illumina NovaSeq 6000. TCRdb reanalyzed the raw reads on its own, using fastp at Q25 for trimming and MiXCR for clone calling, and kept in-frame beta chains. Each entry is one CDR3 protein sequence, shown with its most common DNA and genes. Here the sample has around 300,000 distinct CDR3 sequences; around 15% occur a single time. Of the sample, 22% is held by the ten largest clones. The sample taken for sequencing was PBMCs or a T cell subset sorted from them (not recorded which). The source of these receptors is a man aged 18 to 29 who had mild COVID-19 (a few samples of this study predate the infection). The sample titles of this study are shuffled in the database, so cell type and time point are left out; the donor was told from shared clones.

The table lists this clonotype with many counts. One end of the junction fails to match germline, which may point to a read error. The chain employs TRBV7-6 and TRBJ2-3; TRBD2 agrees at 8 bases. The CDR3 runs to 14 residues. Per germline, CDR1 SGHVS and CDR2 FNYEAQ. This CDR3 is CASSPRTSRDTQYF. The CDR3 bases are TGTGCCAGCAGCCCCCGGACTAGCAGAGATACGCAGTATTTT.

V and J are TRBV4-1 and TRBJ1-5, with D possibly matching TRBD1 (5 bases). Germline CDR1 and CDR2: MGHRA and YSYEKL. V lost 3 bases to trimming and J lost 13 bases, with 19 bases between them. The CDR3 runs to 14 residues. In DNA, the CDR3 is TGCGCCAGCAGCCAGGTCCGGGACGGGAGCTCACAGCATTTT. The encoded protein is CASSQVRDGSSQHF.

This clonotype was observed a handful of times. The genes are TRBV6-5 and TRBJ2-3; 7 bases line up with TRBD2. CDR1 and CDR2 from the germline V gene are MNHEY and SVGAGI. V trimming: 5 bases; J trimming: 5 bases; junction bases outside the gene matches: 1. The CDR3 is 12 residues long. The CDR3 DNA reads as TGTGCCAGCAGTCGGGGGGAAGATACGCAGTATTTT. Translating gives CASSRGEDTQYF.

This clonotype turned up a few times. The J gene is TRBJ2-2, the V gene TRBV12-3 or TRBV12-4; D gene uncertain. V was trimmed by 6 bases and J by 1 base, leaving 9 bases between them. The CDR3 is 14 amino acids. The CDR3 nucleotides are TGTGCCAGCAGCCCCTCAGTGAACACCGGGGAGCTGTTTTTT. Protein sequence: CASSPSVNTGELFF.

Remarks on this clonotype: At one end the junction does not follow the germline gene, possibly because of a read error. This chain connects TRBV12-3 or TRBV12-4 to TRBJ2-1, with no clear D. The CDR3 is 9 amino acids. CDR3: CASIKPPVF. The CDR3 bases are TGTGCCAGCATCAAACCCCCGGTTTTC.

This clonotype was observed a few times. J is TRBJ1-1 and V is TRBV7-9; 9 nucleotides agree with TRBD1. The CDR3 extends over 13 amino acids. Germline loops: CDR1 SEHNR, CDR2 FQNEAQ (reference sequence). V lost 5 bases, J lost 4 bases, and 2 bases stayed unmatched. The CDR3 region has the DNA TGTGCCAGCAGCGGACAGGGGCTCACTGAAGCTTTCTTT. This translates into CASSGQGLTEAFF. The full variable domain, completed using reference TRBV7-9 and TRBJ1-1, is DTGVSQNPRHKITKRGQNVTFRCDPISEHNRLYWYRQTLGQGPEFLTYFQNEAQLEKSRLLSDRFSAERPKGSFSTLEIQRTEQGDSAMYLCASSGQGLTEAFFGQGTRLTVV.

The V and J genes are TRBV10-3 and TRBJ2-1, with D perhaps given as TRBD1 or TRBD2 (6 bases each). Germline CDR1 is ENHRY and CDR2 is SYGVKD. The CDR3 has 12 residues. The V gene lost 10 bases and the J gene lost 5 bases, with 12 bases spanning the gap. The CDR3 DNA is TGTGCCACCCGAGGGGGGAACAATGAGCAGTTCTTC. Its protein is CATRGGNNEQFF.

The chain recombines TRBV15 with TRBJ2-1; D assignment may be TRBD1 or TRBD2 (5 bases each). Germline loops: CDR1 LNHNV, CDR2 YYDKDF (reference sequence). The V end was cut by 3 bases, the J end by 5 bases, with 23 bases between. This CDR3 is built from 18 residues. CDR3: CATSSSGKGSGPHNEQFF. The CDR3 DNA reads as TGTGCCACCAGCAGTTCGGGAAAGGGGAGCGGACCCCACAATGAGCAGTTCTTC.

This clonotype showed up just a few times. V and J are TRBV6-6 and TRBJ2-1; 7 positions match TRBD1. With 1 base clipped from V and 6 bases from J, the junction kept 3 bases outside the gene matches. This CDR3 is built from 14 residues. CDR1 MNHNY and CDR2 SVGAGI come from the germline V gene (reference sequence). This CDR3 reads CASSYFQGVNEQFF. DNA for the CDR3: TGTGCCAGCAGTTACTTCCAGGGGGTCAATGAGCAGTTCTTC.

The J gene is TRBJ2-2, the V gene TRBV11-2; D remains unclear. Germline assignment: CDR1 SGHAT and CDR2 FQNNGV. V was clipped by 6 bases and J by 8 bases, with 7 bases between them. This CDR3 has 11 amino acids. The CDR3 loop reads CASRDMGELFF. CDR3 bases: TGTGCCAGCAGAGACATGGGGGAGCTGTTTTTT.

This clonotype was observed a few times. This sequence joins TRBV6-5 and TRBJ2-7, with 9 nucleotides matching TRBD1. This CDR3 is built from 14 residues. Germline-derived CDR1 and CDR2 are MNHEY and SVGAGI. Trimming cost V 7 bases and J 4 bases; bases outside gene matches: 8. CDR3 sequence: CASTAMDRGYEQYF. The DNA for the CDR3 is TGTGCCAGCACTGCTATGGACAGGGGATACGAGCAGTACTTC.

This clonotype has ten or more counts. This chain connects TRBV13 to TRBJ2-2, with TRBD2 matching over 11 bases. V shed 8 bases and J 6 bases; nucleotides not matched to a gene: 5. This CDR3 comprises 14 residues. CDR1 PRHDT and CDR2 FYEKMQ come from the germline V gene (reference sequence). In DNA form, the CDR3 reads TGTGCCAGCCATCTAGCGGGGGGTCCCGGGGAGCTGTTTTTT. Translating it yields CASHLAGGPGELFF.

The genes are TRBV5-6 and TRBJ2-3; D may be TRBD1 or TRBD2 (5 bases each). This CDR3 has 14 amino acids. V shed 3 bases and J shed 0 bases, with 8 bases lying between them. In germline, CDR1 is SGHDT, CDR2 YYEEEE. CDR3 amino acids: CASSWGSSTDTQYF. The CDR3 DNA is TGTGCCAGCAGCTGGGGGTCTAGCACAGATACGCAGTATTTT. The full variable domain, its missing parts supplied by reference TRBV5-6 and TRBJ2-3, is DAGVTQSPTHLIKTRGQQVTLRCSPKSGHDTVSWYQQALGQGPQFIFQYYEEEERQRGNFPDRFSGHQFPNYSSELNVNALLLGDSALYLCASSWGSSTDTQYFGPGTRLTVL.